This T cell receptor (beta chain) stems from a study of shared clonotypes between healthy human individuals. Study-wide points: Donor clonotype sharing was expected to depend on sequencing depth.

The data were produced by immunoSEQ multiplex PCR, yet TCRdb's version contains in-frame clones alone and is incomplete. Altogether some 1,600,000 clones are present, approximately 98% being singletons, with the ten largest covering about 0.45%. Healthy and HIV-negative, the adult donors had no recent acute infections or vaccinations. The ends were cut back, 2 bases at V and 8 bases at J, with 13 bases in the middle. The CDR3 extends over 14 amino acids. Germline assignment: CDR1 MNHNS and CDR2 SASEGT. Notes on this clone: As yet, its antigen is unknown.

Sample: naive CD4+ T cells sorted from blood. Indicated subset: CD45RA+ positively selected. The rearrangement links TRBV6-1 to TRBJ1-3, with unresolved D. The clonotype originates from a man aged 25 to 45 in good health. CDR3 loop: CASSEMAGAHTIYF. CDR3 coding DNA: TGTGCCAGCAGTGAAATGGCAGGCGCTCACACCATATATTTT.